These 24 T cell receptor beta chains came from one sample sequenced in a study of control samples from healthy donors and cancer patients. Method: immunoSEQ multiplex PCR; TCRdb's copy keeps in-frame clones and lacks some. The sample lists 150,000 to 200,000 clones, roughly 92% occurring once. Sequenced: blood. All receptors derive from a man younger than 40 in good health.

The rearrangement links TRBV6-2 or TRBV6-3 to TRBJ2-7; D remains ambiguous. The CDR3 is 15 amino acids. Looked up from germline, CDR1 is MNHEY and CDR2 is SVGEGT. Trimming removed 0 bases at V and 2 bases at J, with 11 bases between. CDR3 bases: TGTGCCAGCAGTTACTCGATGTACGGAGCCTACGAGCAGTACTTC. The encoded protein is CASSYSMYGAYEQYF.

The chain combines TRBV4-1 with TRBJ2-1, with D perhaps TRBD2 (6 bases). This CDR3 spans 13 amino acids. The V and J ends lost 1 base and 10 bases respectively, with 11 bases between them. Per the germline V gene, CDR1 is MGHRA and CDR2 is YSYEKL. CDR3 amino acids: CASSQVLAGEQFF. DNA for the CDR3: TGCGCCAGCAGCCAAGTATTGGCGGGGGAGCAGTTCTTC.

This clone was detected once. The chain employs TRBV4-3 and TRBJ1-4; D remains ambiguous. V lost 3 bases, J lost 8 bases, and 10 bases lay in between. The length of the CDR3 is 13 residues. Per germline, CDR1 LGHNA and CDR2 YSLEER. CDR3 sequence (DNA): TGCGCCAGCAGCCAGCAGCTGCAGGAAAAACTGTTTTTT. This translates into CASSQQLQEKLFF.

The chain combines TRBV5-8 with TRBJ2-7, with a tentative D call TRBD1 (5 bases). Deletions cut 2 bases from V and 2 bases from J, with 8 bases between. This CDR3 has 13 amino acids. Germline V gene sequence: CDR1 SGHTS, CDR2 YDEGEE. The CDR3, as DNA: TGTGCCAGCAGCTTACAGGCGACCTACGAGCAGTACTTC. This encodes CASSLQATYEQYF.

The chain has TRBV3-1 (or the pseudogene TRBV3-2) and TRBJ2-3, with D tentatively TRBD2 (6 bases). The germline V and J ends were trimmed by 3 bases and 2 bases, with 15 bases remaining between them. The CDR3 covers 16 residues. CDR1 is LGHDT and CDR2 is YNNKEL in the germline V gene (reference sequence). The CDR3 sequence is CASSQGRDWLTDTQYF. DNA of the CDR3: TGTGCCAGCAGCCAGGGACGGGACTGGCTCACAGATACGCAGTATTTT.

J is TRBJ2-7 and V is TRBV10-3, with TRBD1 identical over 7 bases. This CDR3 is built from 15 residues. CDR1 is ENHRY, CDR2 SYGVKD, per germline. The ends lost 4 bases at V and 1 base at J; junction bases unmatched: 7. The CDR3 here is CAISARDRVSYEQYF. In DNA form, the CDR3 reads TGTGCCATCAGTGCACGTGACAGGGTTTCCTACGAGCAGTACTTC.

This CDR3 is CASSVAITDTQYF. The DNA for the CDR3 is TGTGCCAGCAGCGTAGCCATCACAGATACGCAGTATTTT. V and J are TRBV9 and TRBJ2-3; unclear D gene. In germline, CDR1 is SGDLS, CDR2 YYNGEE. This CDR3 region has 13 residues. The V and J ends lost 0 bases and 2 bases respectively, with 4 bases between them.

The genes are TRBV10-3 and TRBJ2-7, with 11 bases fitting TRBD2. CDR1 is ENHRY and CDR2 is SYGVKD in the germline V gene. With 2 bases clipped from V and 7 bases from J, the junction kept 10 bases outside the gene matches. The CDR3 sequence is 16 residues long. CDR3 DNA: TGTGCCATCAGTGAGACACGACTAGCGGGGCGTAGTGAGCAGTACTTC. It encodes CAISETRLAGRSEQYF.

The V gene is TRBV3-1 (or the pseudogene TRBV3-2), the J gene TRBJ1-6, with D perhaps TRBD1 (6 bases). The germline gives CDR1 LGHDT, CDR2 YNNKEL (reference sequence). V lost 2 bases to trimming and J lost 6 bases, with 23 bases between them. CDR3 size: 19 residues. In nucleotides, the CDR3 is TGTGCCAGCAGCCAATCAATTTCGACGGGGGGCGTCCGTAATTCACCCCTCCACTTT. This codes for CASSQSISTGGVRNSPLHF.

The rearrangement joins TRBV29-1 to TRBJ1-2; D gene ambiguous. CDR1 and CDR2 from the germline V gene are SQVTM and ANQGSEA. The CDR3 runs to 15 residues. Trimming took 4 bases from V and 2 from J, leaving 17 bases between them. CDR3: CSVVYVGGSNYGYTF. The CDR3, as DNA: TGCAGCGTTGTCTACGTCGGTGGCAGCAACTATGGCTACACCTTC.

The rearrangement joins TRBV27 to TRBJ1-1; D possibly corresponds to TRBD1 (6 bases). Trimming took 4 bases from V and 4 from J, leaving 19 bases between them. Germline V gene lookup returns CDR1 MNHEY and CDR2 SMNVEV (reference sequence). The CDR3 consists of 16 residues. This CDR3 is CASSYRGGGRRTEAFF. In DNA form, the CDR3 reads TGTGCCAGCAGTTACCGGGGTGGGGGGCGTCGCACTGAAGCTTTCTTT.

The chain recombines TRBV7-8 with TRBJ1-2, with a possible D match to TRBD1 (6 bases). CDR3 size: 14 residues. Germline assignment: CDR1 SGHVS and CDR2 FQNEAQ. V was pared by 0 bases and J by 5 bases, with 10 bases between. The CDR3 DNA is TGTGCCAGCAGCTTAGCGCAGGGGAAGTATGGCTACACCTTC. This encodes CASSLAQGKYGYTF.

The chain carries TRBV5-6 and TRBJ2-7; the match to TRBD1 covers 9 bases. This CDR3 contains 15 residues. The ends lost 2 bases at V and 5 bases at J; junction bases unmatched: 8. CDR1 is SGHDT and CDR2 is YYEEEE in the germline V gene. The CDR3 protein is CASSLFPGQGHEQYF. CDR3 bases: TGTGCCAGCAGCTTATTTCCGGGACAGGGCCACGAGCAGTACTTC. The whole variable domain, remainder taken from reference TRBV5-6 and TRBJ2-7, is DAGVTQSPTHLIKTRGQQVTLRCSPKSGHDTVSWYQQALGQGPQFIFQYYEEEERQRGNFPDRFSGHQFPNYSSELNVNALLLGDSALYLCASSLFPGQGHEQYFGPGTRLTVT.

The V gene is TRBV7-3, the J gene TRBJ2-1; 9 bases match TRBD2. CDR3 length: 17 amino acids. Germline CDR1 and CDR2: SGHTA and FQGTGA. V lost 1 base and J lost 8; bases outside the gene matches: 12. The CDR3 DNA reads as TGTGCCAGCAGCTTAATCACGGCGGCGGGAGGGCGGGATGAGCAGTTCTTC. The encoded protein is CASSLITAAGGRDEQFF. Filled out from reference TRBV7-3 and TRBJ2-1, the complete variable domain reads GAGVSQTPSNKVTEKGKYVELRCDPISGHTALYWYRQSLGQGPEFLIYFQGTGAADDSGLPNDRFFAVRPEGSVSTLKIQRTERGDSAVYLCASSLITAAGGRDEQFFGPGTRLTVL.

The gene calls are TRBV19 and TRBJ1-6; 9 positions agree with TRBD1. Trimming took 5 bases from V and 9 from J; bases not matched to a gene: 8. CDR1 and CDR2 (germline): LNHDA, SQIVND (reference sequence). CDR3 length: 15 amino acids. Written as DNA, the CDR3 is TGTGCCAGTAGTGGGGGACAGGGATTCTCTTCACCCCTCCACTTT. It is translated as CASSGGQGFSSPLHF.

In DNA form, the CDR3 reads TGTGCCAGCAGCGTAGATGCCGGGGGCGGTGAAAAACTGTTTTTT. Amino acid sequence: CASSVDAGGGEKLFF. This chain joins TRBV9 and TRBJ1-4, with D possibly TRBD1 on 6 matching bases. CDR1 SGDLS and CDR2 YYNGEE come from the germline V gene. CDR3 length equals 15 residues. Trimming took 0 bases from V and 7 from J, leaving 13 bases between them.

This clone showed up just a few times. The chain couples TRBV9 to TRBJ2-7; TRBD2 agrees at 8 bases. Germline-derived CDR1 and CDR2 are SGDLS and YYNGEE. CDR3 length: 15 residues. Unmatched junction bases numbered 6, after V lost 4 bases and J lost 0 bases. This CDR3 reads CASSPSSGGSYEQYF. The DNA for the CDR3 is TGTGCCAGCAGCCCTTCGAGCGGGGGCTCCTACGAGCAGTACTTC. The whole variable domain, filled in from reference TRBV9 and TRBJ2-7, reads DSGVTQTPKHLITATGQRVTLRCSPRSGDLSVYWYQQSLDQGLQFLIQYYNGEERAKGNILERFSAQQFPDLHSELNLSSLELGDSALYFCASSPSSGGSYEQYFGPGTRLTVT.

The chain recombines TRBV7-6 with TRBJ2-3, with 10 bases that match TRBD2. CDR1 and CDR2 (germline): SGHVS, FNYEAQ. The CDR3 totals 16 residues. Trimming cost V 5 bases and J 2 bases; bases outside gene matches: 7. CDR3 DNA: TGTGCCAGCAGCCTGAGCGGGGGGGCCCACACAGATACGCAGTATTTT. It codes for CASSLSGGAHTDTQYF.

CDR3 in amino acids: CAISESYFTGELFF. The CDR3 DNA is TGTGCCATCAGTGAGTCATATTTCACCGGGGAGCTGTTTTTT. The chain employs TRBV10-3 and TRBJ2-2; D remains ambiguous. This CDR3 contains 14 residues. The germline gives CDR1 ENHRY, CDR2 SYGVKD. The V gene lost 0 bases and the J gene lost 4 bases, with 6 bases spanning the gap.

This chain joins TRBV3-1 (or the pseudogene TRBV3-2) and TRBJ1-5, with TRBD1 identical over 8 bases. CDR1 is LGHDT, CDR2 YNNKEL, per germline (reference sequence). The CDR3 has 14 residues. Losses at the gene ends were 4 bases for V and 1 base for J; bases not matched to a gene: 0. The CDR3 coding sequence is TGTGCCAGCAGCCCAGGGGGCAGCAATCAGCCCCAGCATTTT. Protein sequence: CASSPGGSNQPQHF.

CDR3 in DNA: TGTGCCAGCAGCCAAGATCTAGGGACAGGGTACTATGGCTACACCTTC. This translates into CASSQDLGTGYYGYTF. The J gene is TRBJ1-2, the V gene TRBV14; 9 positions agree with TRBD1. Trimming took 0 bases from V and 3 from J; bases not matched to a gene: 5. The CDR3 length is 16 residues. Germline assignment: CDR1 SGHDN and CDR2 FVKESK.

The rearrangement joins TRBV5-1 to TRBJ2-6; D is undetermined. Germline V lookup: CDR1 SGHRS, CDR2 YFSETQ. Trimming cost V 0 bases and J 4 bases, with 8 bases left between them. CDR3 size: 15 residues. The CDR3 is CASSLDLPGANVLTF. The CDR3 DNA is TGCGCCAGCAGCTTGGATCTTCCCGGGGCCAACGTCCTGACTTTC.

This clone was seen just once. The V and J genes are TRBV19 and TRBJ2-1; 14 bases map to TRBD2. The length of the CDR3 is 16 residues. V lost 1 base and J lost 8; bases outside the gene matches: 4. The germline V gene encodes CDR1 LNHDA and CDR2 SQIVND (reference sequence). CDR3 DNA sequence: TGTGCCAGTAGTATAGGACTAGCGGGAGGGCCACATGAGCAGTTCTTC. Protein: CASSIGLAGGPHEQFF.

The J gene is TRBJ2-7, the V gene TRBV6-5, with a possible D match to TRBD1 (6 bases). The V end was cut by 6 bases, the J end by 2 bases, with 17 bases between. The germline gives CDR1 MNHEY, CDR2 SVGAGI. The CDR3 length is 15 residues. The CDR3 nucleotides are TGTGCCAGCAGCCCCTCGATGGACAGCACCTACGAGCAGTACTTC. Translating gives CASSPSMDSTYEQYF.